Sequencing of this TCR beta chain was carried out in a study of identical twins. TCRdb independently ran MiXCR on the 5' RACE reads; one entry per CDR3 protein. The data hold roughly 1.6 million distinct CDR3 sequences, with 32% observed a single time. Germline V lookup: CDR1 MDHEN, CDR2 SYDVKM. This CDR3 is 13 amino acids long. The ends were cut back, 1 base at V and 7 bases at J, with 10 bases in the middle. This clonotype was obtained from a newborn girl in good health. Sequencing used cord blood. The chain recombines TRBV28 with TRBJ1-2, with no clear D. The CDR3 DNA reads TGTGCCAGCAGTTTATTAGGAGGGAGTGGCTACACCTTC. Translating it yields CASSLLGGSGYTF.